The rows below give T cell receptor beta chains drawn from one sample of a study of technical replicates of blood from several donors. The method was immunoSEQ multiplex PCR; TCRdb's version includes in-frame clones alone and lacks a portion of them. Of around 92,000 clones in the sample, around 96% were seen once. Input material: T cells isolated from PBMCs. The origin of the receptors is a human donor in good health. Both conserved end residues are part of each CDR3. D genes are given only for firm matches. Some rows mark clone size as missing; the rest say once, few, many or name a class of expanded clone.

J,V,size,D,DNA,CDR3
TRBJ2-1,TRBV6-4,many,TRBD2,TGTGCCAGCAGTACCCGCAGCGGGGACTACAATGAGCAGTTCTTC,CASSTRSGDYNEQFF
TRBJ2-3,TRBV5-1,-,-,TGCGCCAGCAGCGTTAGCGCAGATACGCAGTATTTT,CASSVSADTQYF
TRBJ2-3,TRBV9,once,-,TGTGCCAGCAGCACAAAGGGGGACCACACAGATACGCAGTATTTT,CASSTKGDHTDTQYF
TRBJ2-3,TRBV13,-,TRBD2,TGTGCCAGCAGCCCGACTAGCGAGTTGACAGATACGCAGTATTTT,CASSPTSELTDTQYF
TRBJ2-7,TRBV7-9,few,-,TGTGCCAGCAGCTCCTTCCACGAGCAGTACTTC,CASSSFHEQYF
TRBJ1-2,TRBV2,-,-,TGTGCCAGCGGAGTCGGGGGCTATGGCTACACCTTC,CASGVGGYGYTF
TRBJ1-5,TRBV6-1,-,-,TGTGCCAGCAGTGAGTTCTTAAACGGGAATCAGCCCCAGCATTTT,CASSEFLNGNQPQHF
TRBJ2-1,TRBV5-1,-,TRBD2,TGCGCCAGCAGCTTTACTAGCGGTTCTTATGAGCAGTTCTTC,CASSFTSGSYEQFF
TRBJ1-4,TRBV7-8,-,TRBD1,TGTGCCAGCAGCTTAGTTCCTTGGACAGGCCTAAGGGGAAATGAAAAACTGTTTTTT,CASSLVPWTGLRGNEKLFF
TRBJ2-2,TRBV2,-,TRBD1,TGTGCCAGTCGGACAGGGGGCAACACCGGGGAGCTGTTTTTT,CASRTGGNTGELFF
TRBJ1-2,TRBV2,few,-,TGTGCCAGCTTGGACAGTGTCTATGGCTACACCTTC,CASLDSVYGYTF
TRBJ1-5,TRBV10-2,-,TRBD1,TGCGCCAGCAGTCCGGGACAGGGGACAAATCAGCCCCAGCATTTT,CASSPGQGTNQPQHF
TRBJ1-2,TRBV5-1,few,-,TGCGCCAGCAGCTTGGGGAGGGGTTCAACGGGTGGCTACACCTTC,CASSLGRGSTGGYTF
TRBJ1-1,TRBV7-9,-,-,TGTGCCAGCAGCTTAGGTAGACTGAATGAAGCTTTCTTT,CASSLGRLNEAFF
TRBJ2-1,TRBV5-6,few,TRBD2,TGTGCCAGCAGCTTGCCCCTAGCGGGGACTTACAATGAGCAGTTCTTC,CASSLPLAGTYNEQFF
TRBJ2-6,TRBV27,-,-,TGTGCCAGCAGTCCCCCGGGCAGGGGTGACAACGTCCTGACTTTC,CASSPPGRGDNVLTF
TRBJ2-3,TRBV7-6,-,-,TGTGCCAGCAGCCCAGCGACGTACGGTACGCAGTATTTT,CASSPATYGTQYF
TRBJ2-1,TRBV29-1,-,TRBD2,TGCAGCGTCCAGACTAGCGGAGGGTGGAATGAGCAGTTCTTC,CSVQTSGGWNEQFF
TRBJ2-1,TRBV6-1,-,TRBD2,TGTGCCAGCAGTGAAGGTACCACAGCGGGACGCCCTGGCCCCCAGTTCTTC,CASSEGTTAGRPGPQFF
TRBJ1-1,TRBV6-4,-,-,TGTGCCAGCAGTGACGGCGAGGGGAACACTGAAGCTTTCTTT,CASSDGEGNTEAFF
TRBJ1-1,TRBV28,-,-,TGTGCCAGCAGTTTATGGGGGGGGACTGAAGCTTTCTTT,CASSLWGGTEAFF
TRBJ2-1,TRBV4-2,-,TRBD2,TGTGCCAGCAGCCCTGGGACTAGCGGGAGCAATGAGCAGTTCTTC,CASSPGTSGSNEQFF
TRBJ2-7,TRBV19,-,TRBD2,TGTGCCACCGAGGGCGGGAGCTACGAGCAGTACTTC,CATEGGSYEQYF
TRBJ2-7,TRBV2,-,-,TGTGCCAGCAGTGGGAGTGGAGCGCTATATTCCTACGAGCAGTACTTC,CASSGSGALYSYEQYF
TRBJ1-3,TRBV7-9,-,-,TGTGCCAGCAGCTCCCCCTTATCACTGGGCGGAAACACCATATATTTT,CASSSPLSLGGNTIYF
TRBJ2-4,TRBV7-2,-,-,TGTGCCAGCAGCCAGGGGTCTAGCAAAAACATTCAGTACTTC,CASSQGSSKNIQYF
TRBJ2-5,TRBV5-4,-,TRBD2,TGTGCCAGCAGCATTACTCCTCTAGCGGGAGCCGAGACCCAGTACTTC,CASSITPLAGAETQYF
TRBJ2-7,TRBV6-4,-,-,TGTGCCAGCAGTGCCCCTCCGGGACATAGCTCCTACGAGCAGTACTTC,CASSAPPGHSSYEQYF
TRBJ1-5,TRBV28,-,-,TGTGCCAGCAGTACCGGGGGAAGTACATACGGAGGTCAGCCCCAGCATTTT,CASSTGGSTYGGQPQHF
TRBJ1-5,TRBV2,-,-,TGTGCCAGCAGTGCCTGGTCGGGCAATCAGCCCCAGCATTTT,CASSAWSGNQPQHF
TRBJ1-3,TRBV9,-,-,TGTGCCAGCAGTTCAACGCAGGGATCTGGAAACACCATATATTTT,CASSSTQGSGNTIYF
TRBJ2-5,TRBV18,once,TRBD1,TGTGCCAGCTCACCACCGACAGGGGCAGATCCGGCCCAGTACTTC,CASSPPTGADPAQYF
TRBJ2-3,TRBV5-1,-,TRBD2,TGCGCCAGCAGCCTTAGCGGGAGGGCCATAGATACGCAGTATTTT,CASSLSGRAIDTQYF
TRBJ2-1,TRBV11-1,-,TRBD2,TGTGCCAGCAGCTTCCACTCGACGAAAGCGGGAGAGTACAATGAGCAGTTCTTC,CASSFHSTKAGEYNEQFF
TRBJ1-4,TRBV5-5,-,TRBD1,TGTGCCAGCAGCCGACAGGGCCTAATTAATGAAAAACTGTTTTTT,CASSRQGLINEKLFF
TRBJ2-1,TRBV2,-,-,TGTGCCAGCAGTTCGCGGGACTCCTACAATGAGCAGTTCTTC,CASSSRDSYNEQFF
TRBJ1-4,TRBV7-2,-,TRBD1,TGTGCCAGCAGCCTCGGGACAGGGGGCGAAAAACTGTTTTTT,CASSLGTGGEKLFF
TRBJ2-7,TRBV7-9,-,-,TGTGCCAGCAGCTTAGACAGCGGGTACTACGAGCAGTACTTC,CASSLDSGYYEQYF
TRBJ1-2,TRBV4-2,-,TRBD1,TGTGCCAGCAGCTCGCAGACAGGGGGCAACTATGGCTACACCTTC,CASSSQTGGNYGYTF
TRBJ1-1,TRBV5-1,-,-,TGCGCCAGCAGTGGCCGTATAAGGGGAAGGGTGAACACTGAAGCTTTCTTT,CASSGRIRGRVNTEAFF
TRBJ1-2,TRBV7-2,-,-,TGTGCCAGCAGCTTAGGCCAGGGGATCAGCTATGGCTACACCTTC,CASSLGQGISYGYTF
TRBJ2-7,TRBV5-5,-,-,TGTGCCAGCAGCTTGGGGACAGCGCCTGCTCCTACCTCCCTTTTC,CASSLGTAPAPTSLF
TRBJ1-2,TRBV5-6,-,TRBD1,TGTGCCAGCAGCTTGGATTTGGCAGGGGGCGCACGTTATGGCTACACCTTC,CASSLDLAGGARYGYTF
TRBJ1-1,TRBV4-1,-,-,TGCGCCAGCAGCCAATCCGACAGAATGAACACTGAAGCTTTCTTT,CASSQSDRMNTEAFF
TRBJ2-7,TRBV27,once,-,TGTGCCAGCAGTTTGTGGGGTTTGAGGGACGAGCAGTACTTC,CASSLWGLRDEQYF
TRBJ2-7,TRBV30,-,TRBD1,TGTGCCTGGAGTGGGGGACAGGGCGAGCAGTACTTC,CAWSGGQGEQYF
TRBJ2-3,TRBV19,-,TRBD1,TGTGCCAGTCGTGCTCGGACAGGCCCCACAGATACGCAGTATTTT,CASRARTGPTDTQYF
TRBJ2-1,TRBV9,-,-,TGTGCCAGCAATAGGGGTGGCAATGAGCAGTTCTTC,CASNRGGNEQFF
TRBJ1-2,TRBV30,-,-,TGTGCCTGGAGTGTACTTGGTTCCGGCTACACCTTC,CAWSVLGSGYTF
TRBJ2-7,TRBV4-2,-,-,TGTGCCAGCAGCTTGCGACTGGCTCTCTACGAGCAGTACTTC,CASSLRLALYEQYF
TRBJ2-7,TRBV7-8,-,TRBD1,TGTGCCAGCAGCCCTAATCCCCGGACAGGGACGAACGAGCAGTACTTC,CASSPNPRTGTNEQYF
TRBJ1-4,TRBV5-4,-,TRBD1,TGTGCCAGCAGCCTCTTCGGACAGGGGGTTAAAAGTGAAAAACTGTTTTTT,CASSLFGQGVKSEKLFF
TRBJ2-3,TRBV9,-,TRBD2,TGTGCCAGCAGCGTCGGGACTAGCGGAAGTCAGGATACGCAGTATTTT,CASSVGTSGSQDTQYF